These T cell receptor beta chains were read from a single sample in a study of OX40 agonist ivuxolimab in advanced cancers. The data were produced by immunoSEQ multiplex PCR, yet TCRdb's version contains in-frame clones alone and is incomplete. The table has 45,000 to 60,000 clones, around four fifths seen once; the top ten hold roughly 25%. Sequenced material: CD4+ or CD8+ T cells sorted from blood, taken in a trial of the OX40 agonist ivuxolimab. These TCRs come from an adult with an advanced solid tumor such as melanoma, head and neck, liver or kidney cancer. Both conserved end residues are part of each CDR3. The order of the fields is V gene, J gene, clone size, D gene, CDR3 DNA, CDR3 protein. A D gene is named only where the DNA matches it firmly. Size is stated for part of the rows, as once, few or many counts, or as a class when the clone is expanded.

V gene: TRBV10-3; J gene: TRBJ2-7; clone size: NA; D gene: NA; CDR3 DNA: TGTGCCATCAGTGGTGGGCGAGAGCAGTACTTC; CDR3 protein: CAISGGREQYF
V gene: TRBV7-9; J gene: TRBJ2-7; clone size: NA; D gene: NA; CDR3 DNA: TGTGCCAGCAGCTTAACTTCCCAGCGTTACGAGCAGTACTTC; CDR3 protein: CASSLTSQRYEQYF
V gene: TRBV5-8; J gene: TRBJ2-1; clone size: NA; D gene: NA; CDR3 DNA: TGTGCCGGCGAGTTGGGTTTGAATGAGCAGTTCTTC; CDR3 protein: CAGELGLNEQFF
V gene: TRBV19; J gene: TRBJ2-7; clone size: NA; D gene: NA; CDR3 DNA: TGTGCCAGTAGGGGACCCCAGGGTACTGCCCCCTACGAGCAGTACTTC; CDR3 protein: CASRGPQGTAPYEQYF
V gene: TRBV28; J gene: TRBJ2-7; clone size: NA; D gene: TRBD1; CDR3 DNA: TGTGCCAGCAGTTCCCCTGACTTGGGACAGGAAGACGAGCAGTACTTC; CDR3 protein: CASSSPDLGQEDEQYF
V gene: TRBV9; J gene: TRBJ2-5; clone size: NA; D gene: TRBD1; CDR3 DNA: TGTGCCAGCAGCGTAGAAGGGACAGGGGGCCAAGAGACCCAGTACTTC; CDR3 protein: CASSVEGTGGQETQYF
V gene: TRBV27; J gene: TRBJ1-4; clone size: few; D gene: TRBD1; CDR3 DNA: TGTGCCAGCAGTCTCTGGGACAGTCAATCGGGAACTAATGAAAAACTGTTTTTT; CDR3 protein: CASSLWDSQSGTNEKLFF
V gene: TRBV27; J gene: TRBJ2-1; clone size: NA; D gene: TRBD1; CDR3 DNA: TGTGCCAGCACCTCCGGGACAGGGGTCAATGAGCAGTTCTTC; CDR3 protein: CASTSGTGVNEQFF
V gene: TRBV27; J gene: TRBJ2-3; clone size: NA; D gene: NA; CDR3 DNA: TGTGCCAGCAGCATCAGGGGTTCCACAGATACGCAGTATTTT; CDR3 protein: CASSIRGSTDTQYF
V gene: TRBV7-8; J gene: TRBJ1-2; clone size: NA; D gene: TRBD1; CDR3 DNA: TGTGCCAGCAGCTTAGAGGGGACAGGGAGGGGCTACACCTTC; CDR3 protein: CASSLEGTGRGYTF
V gene: TRBV30; J gene: TRBJ2-1; clone size: NA; D gene: NA; CDR3 DNA: TGTGCCTGGAGTCCAGTTGGGACCGAGAGGCAGTTCTTC; CDR3 protein: CAWSPVGTERQFF
V gene: TRBV7-9; J gene: TRBJ2-3; clone size: NA; D gene: NA; CDR3 DNA: TGTGCCAGCAGCTTAGCTCGGGGCGGCACAGATACGCAGTATTTT; CDR3 protein: CASSLARGGTDTQYF
V gene: TRBV11-3; J gene: TRBJ2-3; clone size: NA; D gene: TRBD2; CDR3 DNA: TGTGCCAGCAGCCAACGGGAGGGAGGGCTCCGCACAGATACGCAGTATTTT; CDR3 protein: CASSQREGGLRTDTQYF
V gene: TRBV9; J gene: TRBJ2-7; clone size: NA; D gene: NA; CDR3 DNA: TGTGCCAGCAGCGTAGACTCCAGGATCTACGAGCAGTACTTC; CDR3 protein: CASSVDSRIYEQYF
V gene: TRBV9; J gene: TRBJ2-5; clone size: NA; D gene: NA; CDR3 DNA: TGTGCCAGCAGCTCTAGTCGGACAGGGAGGGAGGAGACCCAGTACTTC; CDR3 protein: CASSSSRTGREETQYF
V gene: TRBV13; J gene: TRBJ1-1; clone size: NA; D gene: NA; CDR3 DNA: TGTGCCACCTTACAGGCAGGGCTCACTGAAGCTTTCTTT; CDR3 protein: CATLQAGLTEAFF
V gene: TRBV15; J gene: TRBJ2-5; clone size: once; D gene: TRBD2; CDR3 DNA: TGTGCCACCACTCTAGCGGGAGGCAAAGAGACCCAGTACTTC; CDR3 protein: CATTLAGGKETQYF